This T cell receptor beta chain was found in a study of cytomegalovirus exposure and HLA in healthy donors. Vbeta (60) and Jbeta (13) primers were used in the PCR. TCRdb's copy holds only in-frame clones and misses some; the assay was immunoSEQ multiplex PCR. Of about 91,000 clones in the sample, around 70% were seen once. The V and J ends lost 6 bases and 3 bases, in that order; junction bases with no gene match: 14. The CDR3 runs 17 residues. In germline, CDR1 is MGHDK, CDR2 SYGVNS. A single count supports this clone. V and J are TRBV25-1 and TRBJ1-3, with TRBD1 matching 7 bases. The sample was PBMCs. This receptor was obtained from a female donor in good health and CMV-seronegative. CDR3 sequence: CASRGWGTAGDGNTIYF. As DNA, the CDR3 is TGTGCCAGCAGGGGATGGGGGACAGCAGGGGATGGAAACACCATATATTTT.